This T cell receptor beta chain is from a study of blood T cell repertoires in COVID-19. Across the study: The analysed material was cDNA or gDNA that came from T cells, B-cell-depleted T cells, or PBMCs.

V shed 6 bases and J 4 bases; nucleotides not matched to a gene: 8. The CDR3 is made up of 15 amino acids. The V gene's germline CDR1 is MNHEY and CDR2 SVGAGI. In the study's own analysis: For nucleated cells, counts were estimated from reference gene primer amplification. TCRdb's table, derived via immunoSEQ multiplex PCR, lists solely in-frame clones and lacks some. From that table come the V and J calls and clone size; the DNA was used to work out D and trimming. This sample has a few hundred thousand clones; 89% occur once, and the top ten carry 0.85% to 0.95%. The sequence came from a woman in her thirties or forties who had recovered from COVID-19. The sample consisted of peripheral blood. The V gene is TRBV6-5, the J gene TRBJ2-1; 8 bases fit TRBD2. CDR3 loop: CASRETSAPYNEQFF. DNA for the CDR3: TGTGCCAGCAGGGAGACTAGCGCACCTTACAATGAGCAGTTCTTC.